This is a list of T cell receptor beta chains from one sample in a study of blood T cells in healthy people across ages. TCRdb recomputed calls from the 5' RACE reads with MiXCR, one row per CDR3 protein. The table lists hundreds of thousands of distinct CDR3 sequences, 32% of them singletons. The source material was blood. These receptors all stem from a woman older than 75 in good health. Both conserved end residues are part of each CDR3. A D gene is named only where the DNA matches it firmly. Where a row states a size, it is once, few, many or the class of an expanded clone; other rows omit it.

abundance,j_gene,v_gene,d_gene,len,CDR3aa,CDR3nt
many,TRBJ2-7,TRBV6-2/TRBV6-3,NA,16,CASILTGGLGTYEQYF,TGTGCCAGCATCCTAACGGGGGGCCTAGGAACCTACGAGCAGTACTTC
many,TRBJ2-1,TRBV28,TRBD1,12,CASSLEQGVQFF,TGTGCCAGCAGTTTAGAGCAGGGGGTGCAGTTCTTC
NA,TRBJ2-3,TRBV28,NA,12,CASSPQMDTQYF,TGTGCCAGCAGTCCCCAGATGGATACGCAGTATTTT
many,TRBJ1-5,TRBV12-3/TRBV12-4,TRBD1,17,CASSRSGTGFSNQPQHF,TGTGCCAGCAGTCGCTCCGGGACAGGGTTTAGCAATCAGCCCCAGCATTTT
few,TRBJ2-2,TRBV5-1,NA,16,CASSLNSRSNTGELFF,TGCGCCAGCAGCTTGAACAGTAGGTCGAACACCGGGGAGCTGTTTTTT
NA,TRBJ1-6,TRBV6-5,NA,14,CASREPKGHSPLHF,TGTGCCAGCAGGGAACCTAAGGGTCATTCACCCCTCCACTTT
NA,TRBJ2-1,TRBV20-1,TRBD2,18,CSAVPLAGGRGPYNEQFF,TGCAGTGCAGTACCGCTAGCGGGAGGGAGGGGACCTTACAATGAGCAGTTCTTC
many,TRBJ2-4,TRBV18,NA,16,CASSPQSLLAKNIQYF,TGTGCCAGCTCACCCCAGTCGTTATTAGCCAAAAACATTCAGTACTTC
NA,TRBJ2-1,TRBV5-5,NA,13,CASSLDRPSHGFF,TGTGCCAGCTCCCTAGACAGGCCATCCCACGGGTTCTTC
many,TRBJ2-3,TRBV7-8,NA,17,CASSPQIDRSSTDTQYF,TGTGCCAGCAGTCCTCAAATAGACAGATCTAGCACAGATACGCAGTATTTT
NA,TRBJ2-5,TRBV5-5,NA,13,CASSRATKETQYF,TGTGCCAGCAGCCGCGCTACGAAAGAGACCCAGTACTTC
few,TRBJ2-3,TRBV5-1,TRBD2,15,CASTVAGGSTDTQYF,TGCGCCAGCACCGTCGCGGGGGGGAGCACAGATACGCAGTATTTT
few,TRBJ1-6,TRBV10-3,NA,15,CAISATVKKGSPLHF,TGTGCCATCAGTGCAACGGTGAAGAAGGGGTCACCCCTCCACTTT
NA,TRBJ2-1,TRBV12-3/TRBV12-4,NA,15,CASSFSPGPGSEQFF,TGTGCCAGCAGTTTTAGCCCCGGACCGGGGAGTGAGCAGTTCTTC
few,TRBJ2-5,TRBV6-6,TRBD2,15,CASSSGLASKETQYF,TGTGCCAGCAGTTCCGGACTAGCGAGTAAAGAGACCCAGTACTTC
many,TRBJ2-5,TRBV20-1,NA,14,CSARDPGGQETQYF,TGCAGTGCGAGAGACCCCGGAGGCCAAGAGACCCAGTACTTC
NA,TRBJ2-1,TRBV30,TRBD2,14,CAWSGRRGGGEQFF,TGTGCCTGGAGTGGCCGGCGGGGGGGAGGTGAGCAGTTCTTC
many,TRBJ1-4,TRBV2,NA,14,CASRGTELNEKLFF,TGTGCCAGCCGCGGGACGGAACTTAATGAAAAACTGTTTTTT
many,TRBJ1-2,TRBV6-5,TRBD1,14,CASSNRGSNYGYTF,TGTGCCAGCAGCAACAGGGGATCTAACTATGGCTACACCTTC
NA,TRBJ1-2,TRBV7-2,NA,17,CASSSTNYGQFSYGYTF,TGTGCCAGCAGTTCTACTAACTACGGACAGTTTAGCTATGGCTACACCTTC
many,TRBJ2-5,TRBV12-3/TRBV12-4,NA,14,CASSLGATQETQYF,TGTGCCAGCAGTTTAGGGGCCACACAAGAGACCCAGTACTTC
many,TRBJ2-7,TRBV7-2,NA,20,CASSLPRLGGGDDSLYEQYF,TGTGCCAGCAGCTTACCTCGACTTGGCGGGGGCGACGATTCCCTTTACGAGCAGTACTTC
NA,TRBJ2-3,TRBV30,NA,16,CAWSVASALYTDTQYF,TGTGCCTGGAGTGTAGCTTCGGCCCTATACACAGATACGCAGTATTTT
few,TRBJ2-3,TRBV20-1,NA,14,CSAAPMRSTDTQYF,TGCAGTGCTGCACCCATGCGTAGCACAGATACGCAGTATTTT
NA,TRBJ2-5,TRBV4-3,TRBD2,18,CASSLGLAGGASGETQYF,TGCGCCAGCAGCCTAGGACTAGCGGGGGGAGCTTCGGGAGAGACCCAGTACTTC
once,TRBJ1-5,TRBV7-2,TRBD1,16,CAGSPGTGISNQPQHF,TGTGCCGGCAGCCCTGGGACAGGGATTAGCAATCAGCCCCAGCATTTT
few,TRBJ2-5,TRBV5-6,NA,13,CASSLLRAETRYF,TGTGCCAGCAGCTTACTCAGGGCAGAGACCCGGTACTTC
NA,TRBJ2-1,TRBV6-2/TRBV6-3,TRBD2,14,CASESGGLVNEQFF,TGTGCCAGCGAATCGGGGGGACTAGTTAATGAGCAGTTCTTC